This T cell receptor beta chain was captured by sequencing in a study of blood T cell repertoires in COVID-19. Study information: Material from acute and convalescent COVID-19 was sourced from the United States, Italy and Spain. Sources were T cells, B-cell-depleted T cells, or PBMCs; the material itself was cDNA or gDNA.

Per germline, CDR1 SNHLY and CDR2 FYNNEI. This CDR3 region has 14 residues. After removal of 7 bases from V and 5 bases from J, the junction contained 9 bases not matched to a gene. The assay was immunoSEQ multiplex PCR, and TCRdb's table has in-frame clones only and misses some. The sample includes about 220,000 clones, roughly 84% of them seen just once. The TCR sequence derives from a man aged 35-49 years who had recovered from COVID-19. Sequencing was done on a sample of peripheral blood. The chain couples TRBV2 to TRBJ1-1; 8 nucleotides match TRBD1. CDR3 sequence: CASTRGRGRTEAFF. For the CDR3, the DNA is TGTGCCAGCACGAGGGGCAGGGGGCGAACTGAAGCTTTCTTT.